This TCR beta chain was profiled in a study of cytomegalovirus exposure and HLA in healthy donors. Points from the study as a whole: Analysis was carried out at a later point, and it linked a missense DCLRE1C variant to TCR beta V- and J-gene trimming. Many donors shared some public TCRs, even though most TCR sequences were rare.

For this clone: Its antigen is not known.

The V and J ends lost 6 bases and 4 bases, in that order; junction bases with no gene match: 14. Germline V gene lookup returns CDR1 SQVTM and CDR2 ANQGSEA. There are 15 residues in the CDR3. Primers for the PCR totalled 60 Vbeta and 13 Jbeta. Here immunoSEQ multiplex PCR was the method, and the copy in TCRdb shows in-frame clones only, minus some. This sample's table has around 130,000 clones. The chain has TRBV29-1 and TRBJ2-5, with TRBD2 identical over 7 bases. Sequences were obtained from PBMCs. This receptor was obtained from a woman aged 40 to 49 in good health and CMV-seronegative. CDR3 amino acids: CSVVRATGGGETQYF. The CDR3 DNA is TGCAGCGTGGTACGGGCCACCGGCGGGGGAGAGACCCAGTACTTC.